This TCR beta chain was observed in a study of cytomegalovirus exposure and HLA in healthy donors. PCR involved 60 Vbeta and 13 Jbeta primers. As handled by the study authors: Later, 80 million or so unique TCR beta chains were counted in an analysis, and 8.5 million to 13 million of them were shared. TCRdb's copy holds only in-frame clones and misses some; the assay was immunoSEQ multiplex PCR. The D gene and trimming were derived from the DNA, and the V and J assignments and clone size from that table. Among tens of thousands of clones listed, about three quarters were seen once. CDR1 is SEHNR and CDR2 is FQNEAQ in the germline V gene (reference sequence). The CDR3 contains 13 residues. The V end lost 3 bases, the J end lost 7 bases, and 10 bases lay between the germline ends.

The clonotype comes from a man younger than 35 in good health and CMV-seronegative. The chain links TRBV7-9 to TRBJ1-3; TRBD1 is a possible D gene (6 bases). Material for sequencing was PBMCs. CDR3 sequence: CASSLGQGNTIYF. The DNA of the CDR3 is TGTGCCAGCAGCTTGGGCCAGGGGAACACCATATATTTT. Full variable domain (remainder filled in from reference TRBV7-9 and TRBJ1-3): DTGVSQNPRHKITKRGQNVTFRCDPISEHNRLYWYRQTLGQGPEFLTYFQNEAQLEKSRLLSDRFSAERPKGSFSTLEIQRTEQGDSAMYLCASSLGQGNTIYFGEGSWLTVV.